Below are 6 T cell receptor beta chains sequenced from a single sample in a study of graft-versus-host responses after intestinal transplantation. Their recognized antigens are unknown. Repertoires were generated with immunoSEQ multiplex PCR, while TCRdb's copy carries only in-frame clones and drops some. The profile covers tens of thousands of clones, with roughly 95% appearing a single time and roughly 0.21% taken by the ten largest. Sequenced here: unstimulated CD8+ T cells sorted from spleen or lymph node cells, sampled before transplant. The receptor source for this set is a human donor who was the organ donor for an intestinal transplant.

CDR3 coding DNA: TGTGCCAGCGTAGGCGTGGGGGAAAGCACAGATACGCAGTATTTT. Its protein product is CASVGVGESTDTQYF. The chain joins TRBV5-4 to TRBJ2-3; the D call may be TRBD1 or TRBD2 (5 bases each). CDR3 length: 15 residues. Looked up from germline, CDR1 is SGHNT and CDR2 is YYREEE (reference sequence). The V gene lost 7 bases and the J gene lost 0 bases, with 15 bases spanning the gap.

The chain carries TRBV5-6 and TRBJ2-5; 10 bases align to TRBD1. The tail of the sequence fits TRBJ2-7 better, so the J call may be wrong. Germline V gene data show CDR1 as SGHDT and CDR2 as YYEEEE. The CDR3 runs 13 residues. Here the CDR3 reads CAGSGQGISEQYF. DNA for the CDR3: TGTGCCGGATCGGGACAGGGGATTTCCGAGCAGTACTTC.

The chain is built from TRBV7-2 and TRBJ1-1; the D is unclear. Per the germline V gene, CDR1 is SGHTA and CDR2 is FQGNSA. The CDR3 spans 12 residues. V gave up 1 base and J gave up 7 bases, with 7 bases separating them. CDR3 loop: CASSLGGGEAFF. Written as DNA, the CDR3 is TGTGCCAGCAGCTTAGGAGGCGGTGAAGCTTTCTTT.

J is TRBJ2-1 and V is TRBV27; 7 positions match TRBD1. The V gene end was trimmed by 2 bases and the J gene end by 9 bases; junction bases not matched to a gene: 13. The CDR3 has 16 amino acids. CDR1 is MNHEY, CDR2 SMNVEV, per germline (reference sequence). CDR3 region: CASSLAGTDPVGEQFF. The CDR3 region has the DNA TGTGCCAGCAGTTTAGCCGGGACAGATCCTGTTGGTGAGCAGTTCTTC.

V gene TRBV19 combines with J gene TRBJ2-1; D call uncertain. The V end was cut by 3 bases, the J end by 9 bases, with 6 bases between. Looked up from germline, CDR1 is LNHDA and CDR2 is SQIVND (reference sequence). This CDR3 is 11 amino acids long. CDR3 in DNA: TGTGCCAGTAGTATGGTAACTGAGCAGTTCTTC. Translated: CASSMVTEQFF.

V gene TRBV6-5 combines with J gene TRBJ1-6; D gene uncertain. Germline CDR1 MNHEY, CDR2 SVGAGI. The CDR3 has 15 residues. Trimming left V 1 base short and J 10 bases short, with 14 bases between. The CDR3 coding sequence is TGTGCCAGCAGTTACTTTGGGGTCGGAGGGTCACCCCTCCACTTT. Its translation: CASSYFGVGGSPLHF.